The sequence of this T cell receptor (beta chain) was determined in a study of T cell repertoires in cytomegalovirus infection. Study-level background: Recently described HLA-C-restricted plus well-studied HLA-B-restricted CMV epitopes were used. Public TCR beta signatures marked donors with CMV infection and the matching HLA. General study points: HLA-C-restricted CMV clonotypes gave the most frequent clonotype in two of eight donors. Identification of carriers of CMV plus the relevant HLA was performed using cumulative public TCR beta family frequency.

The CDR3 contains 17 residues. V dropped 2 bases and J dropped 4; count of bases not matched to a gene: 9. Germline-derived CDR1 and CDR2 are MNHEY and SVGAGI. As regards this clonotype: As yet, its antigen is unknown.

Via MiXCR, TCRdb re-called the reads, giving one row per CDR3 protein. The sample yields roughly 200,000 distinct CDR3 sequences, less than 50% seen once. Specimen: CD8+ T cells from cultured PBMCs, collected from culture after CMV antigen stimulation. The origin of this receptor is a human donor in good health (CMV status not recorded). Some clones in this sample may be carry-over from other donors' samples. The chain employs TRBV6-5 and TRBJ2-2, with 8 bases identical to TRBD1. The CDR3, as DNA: TGTGCCAGCAGTTACCTCGCCGGTACAGGGGGCACCGGGGAGCTGTTTTTT. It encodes CASSYLAGTGGTGELFF.